This TCR beta chain was found in a study of T cell responses to AZD1222 COVID-19 vaccine. V was cut by 0 bases and J by 4 bases, with 10 bases left in between. Germline V lookup: CDR1 SGHRS, CDR2 YFSETQ. The CDR3 is 14 residues long. Assay: immunoSEQ multiplex PCR; the TCRdb copy retains only in-frame clones and omits some. Of approximately 94,000 clones in the sample, 92% are singletons; the top ten hold more than 1.5%. On this clone: Its antigen remains unknown.

Overall study findings and caveats: At baseline, seropositivity was found in only six or seven AZD1222 recipients. A mostly white British donor set with more females was recruited, and clonal diversity was possibly underestimated.

This TCR was sampled from an adult in good health. The rearrangement joins TRBV5-1 to TRBJ1-1; a possible D gene is TRBD1 (6 bases). Sequencing used peripheral blood, obtained on day 0 of AZD1222 vaccination. The CDR3 nucleotides are TGCGCCAGCAGCTTGGTGGGAGGGGGCACTGAAGCTTTCTTT. Translated: CASSLVGGGTEAFF.